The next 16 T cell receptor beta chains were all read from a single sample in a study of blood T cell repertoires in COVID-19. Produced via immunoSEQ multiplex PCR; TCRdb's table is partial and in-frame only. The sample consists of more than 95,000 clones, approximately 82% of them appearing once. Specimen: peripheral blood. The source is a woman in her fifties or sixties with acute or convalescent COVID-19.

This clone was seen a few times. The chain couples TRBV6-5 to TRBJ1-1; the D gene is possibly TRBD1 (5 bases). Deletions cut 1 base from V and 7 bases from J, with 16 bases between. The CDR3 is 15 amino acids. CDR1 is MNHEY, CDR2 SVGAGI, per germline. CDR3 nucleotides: TGTGCCAGCAGTTACTTCGCGGCAGGGAATGGTGAAGCTTTCTTT. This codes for CASSYFAAGNGEAFF.

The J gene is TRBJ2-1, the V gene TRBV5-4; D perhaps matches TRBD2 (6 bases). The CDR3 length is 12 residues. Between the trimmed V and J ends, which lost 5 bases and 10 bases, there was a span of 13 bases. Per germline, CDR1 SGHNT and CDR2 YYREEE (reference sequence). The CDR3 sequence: CASSLEGWEQFF. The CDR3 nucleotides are TGTGCCAGCAGTCTGGAGGGCTGGGAGCAGTTCTTC.

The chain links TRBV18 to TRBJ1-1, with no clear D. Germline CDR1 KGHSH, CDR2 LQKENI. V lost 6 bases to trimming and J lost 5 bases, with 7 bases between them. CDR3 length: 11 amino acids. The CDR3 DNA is TGTGCCAGCTCCCGGGAAACTGAAGCTTTCTTT. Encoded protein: CASSRETEAFF.

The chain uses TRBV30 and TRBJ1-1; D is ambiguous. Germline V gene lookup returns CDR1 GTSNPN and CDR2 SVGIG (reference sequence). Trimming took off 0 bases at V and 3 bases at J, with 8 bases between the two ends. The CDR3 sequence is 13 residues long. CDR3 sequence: CAWSVRGHTEAFF. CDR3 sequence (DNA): TGTGCCTGGAGTGTACGAGGGCACACTGAAGCTTTCTTT.

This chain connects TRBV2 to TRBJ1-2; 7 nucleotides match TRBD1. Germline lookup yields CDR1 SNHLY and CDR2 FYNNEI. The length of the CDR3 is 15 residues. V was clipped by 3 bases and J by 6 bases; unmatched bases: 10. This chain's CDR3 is CASSEGQTGWNGYTF. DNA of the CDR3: TGTGCCAGCAGTGAGGGACAGACCGGGTGGAATGGCTACACCTTC.

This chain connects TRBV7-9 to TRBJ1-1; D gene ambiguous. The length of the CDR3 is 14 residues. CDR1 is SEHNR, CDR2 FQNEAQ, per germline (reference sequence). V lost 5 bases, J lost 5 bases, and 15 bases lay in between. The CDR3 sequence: CASSVGLWGTEAFF. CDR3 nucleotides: TGTGCCAGCAGCGTCGGACTGTGGGGAACTGAAGCTTTCTTT.

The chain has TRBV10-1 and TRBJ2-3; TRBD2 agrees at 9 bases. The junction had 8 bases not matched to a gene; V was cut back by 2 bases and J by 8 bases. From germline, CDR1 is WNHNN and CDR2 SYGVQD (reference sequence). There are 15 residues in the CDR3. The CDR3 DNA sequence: TGCGCCAGCAGTGAGGGCGGGAGGGCCGAAGGTACGCAGTATTTT. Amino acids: CASSEGGRAEGTQYF.

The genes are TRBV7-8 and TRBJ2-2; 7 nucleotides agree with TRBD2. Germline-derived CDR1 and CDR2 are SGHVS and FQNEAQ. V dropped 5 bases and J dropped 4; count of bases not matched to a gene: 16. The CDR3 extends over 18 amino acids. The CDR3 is CASSLMGQAGAVTGELFF. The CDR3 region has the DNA TGTGCCAGCAGCCTAATGGGGCAGGCGGGAGCGGTCACCGGGGAGCTGTTTTTT. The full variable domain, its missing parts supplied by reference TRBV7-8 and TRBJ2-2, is GAGVSQSPRYKVAKRGQDVALRCDPISGHVSLFWYQQALGQGPEFLTYFQNEAQLDKSGLPSDRFFAERPEGSVSTLKIQRTQQEDSAVYLCASSLMGQAGAVTGELFFGEGSRLTVL.

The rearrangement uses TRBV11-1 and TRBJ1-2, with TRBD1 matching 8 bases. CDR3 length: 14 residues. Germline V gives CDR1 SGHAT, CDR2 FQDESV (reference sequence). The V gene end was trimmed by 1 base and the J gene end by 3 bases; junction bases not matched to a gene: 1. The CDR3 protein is CASSLETGDYGYTF. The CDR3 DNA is TGTGCCAGCAGCTTAGAGACAGGGGACTATGGCTACACCTTC. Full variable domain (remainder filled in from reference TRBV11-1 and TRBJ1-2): EAEVAQSPRYKITEKSQAVAFWCDPISGHATLYWYRQILGQGPELLVQFQDESVVDDSQLPKDRFSAERLKGVDSTLKIQPAELGDSAMYLCASSLETGDYGYTFGSGTRLTVV.

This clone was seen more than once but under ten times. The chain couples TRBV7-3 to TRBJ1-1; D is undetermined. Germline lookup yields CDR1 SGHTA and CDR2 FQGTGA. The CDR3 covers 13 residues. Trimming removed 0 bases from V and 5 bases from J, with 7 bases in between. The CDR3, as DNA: TGTGCCAGCAGCTTAACCGGGAAGACTGAAGCTTTCTTT. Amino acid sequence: CASSLTGKTEAFF.

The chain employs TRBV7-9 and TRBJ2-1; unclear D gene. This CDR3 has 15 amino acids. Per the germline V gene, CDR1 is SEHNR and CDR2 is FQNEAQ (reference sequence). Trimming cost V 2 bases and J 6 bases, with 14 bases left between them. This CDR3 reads CASSLPEVHPNEQFF. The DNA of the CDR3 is TGTGCCAGCAGCTTACCCGAAGTACACCCCAATGAGCAGTTCTTC.

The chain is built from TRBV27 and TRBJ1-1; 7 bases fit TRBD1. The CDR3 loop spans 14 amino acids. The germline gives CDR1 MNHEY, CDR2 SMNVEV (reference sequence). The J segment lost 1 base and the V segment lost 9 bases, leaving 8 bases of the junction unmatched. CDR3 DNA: TGTGCCAGGCTTCCGGGACAGAAGAACACTGAAGCTTTCTTT. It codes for CARLPGQKNTEAFF.

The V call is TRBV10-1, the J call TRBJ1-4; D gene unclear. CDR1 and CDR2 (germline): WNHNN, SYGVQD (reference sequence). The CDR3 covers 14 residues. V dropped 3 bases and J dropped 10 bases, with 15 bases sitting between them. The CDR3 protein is CASSERRSGGKLFF. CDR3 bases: TGCGCCAGCAGTGAAAGACGGTCTGGAGGAAAACTGTTTTTT.

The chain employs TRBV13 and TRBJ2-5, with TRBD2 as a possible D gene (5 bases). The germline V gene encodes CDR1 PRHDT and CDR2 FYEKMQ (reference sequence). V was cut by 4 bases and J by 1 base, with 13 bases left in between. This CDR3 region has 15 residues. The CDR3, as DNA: TGTGCCAGCAGCTCCCGGGGTTTAGGCCAAGAGACCCAGTACTTC. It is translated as CASSSRGLGQETQYF.

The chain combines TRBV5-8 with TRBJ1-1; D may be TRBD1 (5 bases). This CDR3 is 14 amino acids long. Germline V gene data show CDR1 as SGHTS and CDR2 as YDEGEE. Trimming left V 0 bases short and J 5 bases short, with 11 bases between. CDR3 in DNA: TGTGCCAGCAGCTTGGGGCAGGGTGGAACTGAAGCTTTCTTT. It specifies CASSLGQGGTEAFF.

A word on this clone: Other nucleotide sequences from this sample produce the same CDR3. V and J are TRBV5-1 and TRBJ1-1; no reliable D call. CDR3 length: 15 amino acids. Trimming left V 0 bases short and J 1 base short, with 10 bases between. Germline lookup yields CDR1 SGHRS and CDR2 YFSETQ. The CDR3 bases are TGCGCCAGCAGCTTGGCGGAGGGCGCGAACACTGAAGCTTTCTTT. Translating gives CASSLAEGANTEAFF.